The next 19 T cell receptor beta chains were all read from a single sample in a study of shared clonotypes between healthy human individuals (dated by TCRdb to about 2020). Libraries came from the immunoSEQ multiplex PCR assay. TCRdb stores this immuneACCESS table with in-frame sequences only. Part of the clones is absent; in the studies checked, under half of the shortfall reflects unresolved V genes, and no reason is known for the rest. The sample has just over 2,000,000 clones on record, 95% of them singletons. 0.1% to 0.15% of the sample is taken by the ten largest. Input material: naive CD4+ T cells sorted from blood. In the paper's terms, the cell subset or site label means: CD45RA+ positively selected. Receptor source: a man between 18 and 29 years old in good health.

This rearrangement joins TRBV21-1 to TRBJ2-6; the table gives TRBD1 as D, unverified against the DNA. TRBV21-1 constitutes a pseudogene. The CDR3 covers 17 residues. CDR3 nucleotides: TGTGCCAGCAGCCCTCCGGGACAGTGCTCTGGGGCCAACGTCCTGACTTTC. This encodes CASSPPGQCSGANVLTF.

The CDR3 here is CASSTRGLADFWGGTQYF. The CDR3 coding sequence is TGTGCCAGCAGCACAAGGGGACTAGCGGACTTTTGGGGTGGGACCCAGTACTTC. The genes are TRBV5-4 and TRBJ2-5; 11 positions match TRBD2. J was trimmed by 7 bases and V by 4 bases; bases with no gene match: 18. The CDR3 contains 18 residues. In germline, CDR1 is SGHNT, CDR2 YYREEE (reference sequence).

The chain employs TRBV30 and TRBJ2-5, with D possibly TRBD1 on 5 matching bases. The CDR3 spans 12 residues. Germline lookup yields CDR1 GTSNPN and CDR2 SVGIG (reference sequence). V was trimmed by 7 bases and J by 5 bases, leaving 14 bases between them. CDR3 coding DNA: TGTGCCTCCACGGCAGCAGGGGAGACCCAGTACTTC. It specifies CASTAAGETQYF.

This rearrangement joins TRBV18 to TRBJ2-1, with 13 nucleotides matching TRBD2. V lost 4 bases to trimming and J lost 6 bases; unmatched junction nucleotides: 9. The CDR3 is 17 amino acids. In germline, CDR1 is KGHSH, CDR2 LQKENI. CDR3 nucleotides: TGTGCCAGCTCACTGGAACTAGCGGGAGGGCCCAGCAATGAGCAGTTCTTC. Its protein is CASSLELAGGPSNEQFF. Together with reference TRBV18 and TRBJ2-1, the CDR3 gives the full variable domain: NAGVMQNPRHLVRRRGQEARLRCSPMKGHSHVYWYRQLPEEGLKFMVYLQKENIIDESGMPKERFSAEFPKEGPSILRIQQVVRGDSAAYFCASSLELAGGPSNEQFFGPGTRLTVL.

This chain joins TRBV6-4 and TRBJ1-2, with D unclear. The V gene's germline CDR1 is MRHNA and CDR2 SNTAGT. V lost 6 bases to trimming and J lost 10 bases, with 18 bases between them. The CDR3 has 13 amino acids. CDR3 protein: CASSQGGSMLYTF. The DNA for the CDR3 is TGTGCCAGCAGCCAAGGAGGTTCTATGCTCTACACCTTC.

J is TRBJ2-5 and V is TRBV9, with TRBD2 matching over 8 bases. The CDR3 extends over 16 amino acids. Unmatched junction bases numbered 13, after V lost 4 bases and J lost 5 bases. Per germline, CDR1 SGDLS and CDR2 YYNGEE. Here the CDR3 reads CASSPGSQAGVETQYF. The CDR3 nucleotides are TGTGCCAGCAGCCCTGGATCACAAGCGGGAGTTGAGACCCAGTACTTC. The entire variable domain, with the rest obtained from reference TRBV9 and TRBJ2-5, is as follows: DSGVTQTPKHLITATGQRVTLRCSPRSGDLSVYWYQQSLDQGLQFLIQYYNGEERAKGNILERFSAQQFPDLHSELNLSSLELGDSALYFCASSPGSQAGVETQYFGPGTRLLVL.

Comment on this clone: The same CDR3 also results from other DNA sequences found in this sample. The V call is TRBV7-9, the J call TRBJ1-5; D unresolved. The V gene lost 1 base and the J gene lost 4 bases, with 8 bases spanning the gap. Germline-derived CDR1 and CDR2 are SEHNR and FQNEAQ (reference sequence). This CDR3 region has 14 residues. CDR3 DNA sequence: TGTGCCAGCAGCTTAGTAGGAGTAAATCAGCCCCAGCATTTT. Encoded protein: CASSLVGVNQPQHF.

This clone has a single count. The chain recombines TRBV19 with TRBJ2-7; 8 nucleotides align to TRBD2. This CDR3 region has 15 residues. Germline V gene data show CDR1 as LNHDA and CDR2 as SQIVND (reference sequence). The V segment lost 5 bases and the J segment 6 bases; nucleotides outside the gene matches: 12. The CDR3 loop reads CASSPLTAGGVEQYF. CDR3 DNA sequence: TGTGCCAGTAGTCCCTTAACGGCGGGGGGCGTCGAGCAGTACTTC.

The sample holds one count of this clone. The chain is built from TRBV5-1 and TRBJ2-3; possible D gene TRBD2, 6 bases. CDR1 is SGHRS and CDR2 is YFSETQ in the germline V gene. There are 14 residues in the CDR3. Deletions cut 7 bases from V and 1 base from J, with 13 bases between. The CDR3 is CASGRGTGTDTQYF. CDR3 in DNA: TGCGCCAGCGGGAGAGGGACTGGCACAGATACGCAGTATTTT.

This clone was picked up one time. CDR3 coding DNA: TGTGCCAGCAGCTTTGGACTAGCAGGTTTAAATGAGCAGTTCTTC. This encodes CASSFGLAGLNEQFF. The chain couples TRBV7-2 to TRBJ2-1, with TRBD2 matching over 8 bases. CDR3 length: 15 residues. The junction had 8 bases not matched to a gene; V was cut back by 3 bases and J by 7 bases. Per germline, CDR1 SGHTA and CDR2 FQGNSA.

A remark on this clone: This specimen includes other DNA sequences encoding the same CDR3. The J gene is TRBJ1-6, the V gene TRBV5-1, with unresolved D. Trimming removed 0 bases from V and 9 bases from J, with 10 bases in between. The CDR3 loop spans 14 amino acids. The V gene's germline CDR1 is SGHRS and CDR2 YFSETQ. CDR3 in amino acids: CASSLGGLGSPLHF. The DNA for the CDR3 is TGCGCCAGCAGCTTGGGAGGGCTAGGTTCACCCCTCCACTTT.

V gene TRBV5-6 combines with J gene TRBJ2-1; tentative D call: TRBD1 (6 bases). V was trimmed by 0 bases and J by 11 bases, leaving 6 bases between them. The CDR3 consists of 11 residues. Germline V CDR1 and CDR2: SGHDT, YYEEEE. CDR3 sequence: CASSLGGQQFF. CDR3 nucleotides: TGTGCCAGCAGCTTGGGGGGGCAGCAGTTCTTC.

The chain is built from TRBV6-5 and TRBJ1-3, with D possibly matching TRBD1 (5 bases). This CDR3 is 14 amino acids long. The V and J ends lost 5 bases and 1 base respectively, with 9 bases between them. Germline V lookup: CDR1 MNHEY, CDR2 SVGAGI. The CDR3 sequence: CASSRGTSGNTIYF. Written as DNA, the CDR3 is TGTGCCAGCAGTCGTGGGACGTCTGGAAACACCATATATTTT.

The CDR3 here is CASSFIGLLGRAGTYEQYF. In DNA, the CDR3 is TGTGCCAGCAGCTTCATCGGCTTACTCGGACGGGCGGGAACCTACGAGCAGTACTTC. This chain uses TRBV13 with TRBJ2-7, with TRBD2 as a possible D gene (6 bases). Trimming shortened V by 3 bases and J by 2 bases, and 26 bases separated the two germline ends. This CDR3 is 19 amino acids long. Per germline, CDR1 PRHDT and CDR2 FYEKMQ (reference sequence).

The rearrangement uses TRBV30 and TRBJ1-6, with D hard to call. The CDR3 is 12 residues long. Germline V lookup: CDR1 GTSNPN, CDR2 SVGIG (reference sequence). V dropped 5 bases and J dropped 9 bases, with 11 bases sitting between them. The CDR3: CAWRLGSSPLHF. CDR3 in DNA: TGTGCCTGGCGGTTGGGGAGTTCACCCCTCCACTTT.

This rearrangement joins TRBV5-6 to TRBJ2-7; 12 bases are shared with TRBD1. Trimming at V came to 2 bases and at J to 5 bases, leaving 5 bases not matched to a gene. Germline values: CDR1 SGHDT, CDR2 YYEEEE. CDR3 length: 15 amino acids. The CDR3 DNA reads TGTGCCAGCAGCTTCACCGGGACAGGGGGCAACGAGCAGTACTTC. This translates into CASSFTGTGGNEQYF.

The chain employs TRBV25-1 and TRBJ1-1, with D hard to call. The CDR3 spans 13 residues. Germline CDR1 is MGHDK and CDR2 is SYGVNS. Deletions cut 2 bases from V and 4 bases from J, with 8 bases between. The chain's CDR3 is CASSEGQTTEAFF. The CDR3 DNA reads TGTGCCAGCAGTGAAGGGCAGACCACTGAAGCTTTCTTT.

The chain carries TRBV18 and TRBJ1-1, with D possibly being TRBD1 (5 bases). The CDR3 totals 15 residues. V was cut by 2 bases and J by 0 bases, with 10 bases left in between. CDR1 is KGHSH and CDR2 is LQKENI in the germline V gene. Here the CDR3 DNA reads TGTGCCAGCTCACCAATGAGGGGCCTGAACACTGAAGCTTTCTTT. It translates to CASSPMRGLNTEAFF.

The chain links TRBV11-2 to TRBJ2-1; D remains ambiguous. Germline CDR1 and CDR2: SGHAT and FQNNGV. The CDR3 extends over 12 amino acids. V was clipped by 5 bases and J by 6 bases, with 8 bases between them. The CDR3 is CASSNPPNEQFF. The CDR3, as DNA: TGTGCCAGCAGCAACCCCCCCAATGAGCAGTTCTTC.